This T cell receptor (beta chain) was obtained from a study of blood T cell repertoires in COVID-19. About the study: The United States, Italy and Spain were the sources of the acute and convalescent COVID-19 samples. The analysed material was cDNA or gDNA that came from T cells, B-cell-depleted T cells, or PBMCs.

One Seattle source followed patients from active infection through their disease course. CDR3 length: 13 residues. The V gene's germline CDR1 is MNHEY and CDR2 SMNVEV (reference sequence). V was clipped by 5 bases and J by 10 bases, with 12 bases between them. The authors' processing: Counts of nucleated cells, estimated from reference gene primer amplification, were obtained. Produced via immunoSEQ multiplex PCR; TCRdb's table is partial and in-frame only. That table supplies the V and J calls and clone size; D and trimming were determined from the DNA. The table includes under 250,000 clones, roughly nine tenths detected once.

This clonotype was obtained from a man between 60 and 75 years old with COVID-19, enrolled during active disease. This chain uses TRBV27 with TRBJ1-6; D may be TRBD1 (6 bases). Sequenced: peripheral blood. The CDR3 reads CASSPWTESPLHF. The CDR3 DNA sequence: TGTGCCAGCAGTCCCTGGACAGAGTCACCCCTCCACTTT.